This T cell receptor (beta chain) was captured in a study of blood T cells in healthy people across ages. On the study more broadly: Template-switching capture recovered about one barcoded beta molecule per two T cells.

Primers used in a second PCR of about 6 to 11 cycles were a sample-barcoded 5' primer and a J-beta primer mix. In TCRdb, the 5' RACE reads were re-called with MiXCR into one record per CDR3 protein. The data show 650,000 to 700,000 distinct CDR3 sequences, about a third seen once. Healthy Caucasian individuals from Russia aged roughly 6 to 100 were enrolled as donors. Per sample, a minimum of 6.5 million PBMCs were isolated. Comment on this clonotype: The target antigen is unknown.

The CDR3 is 14 amino acids. Per the germline V gene, CDR1 is SGHRS and CDR2 is YFSETQ. V shed 1 base and J shed 7 bases, with 15 bases lying between them. General study findings and limits: More naive CD4+ cells and higher diversity marked long-lived donors relative to aged donors.

The specimen was blood. The rearrangement joins TRBV5-1 to TRBJ2-7, with a weak D call TRBD2 (5 bases). This clonotype was obtained from a woman aged 80 or older in good health. CDR3 sequence (DNA): TGCGCCAGCAGCTTGACGGTCGGGAACAATGAGCAGTACTTC. The encoded protein is CASSLTVGNNEQYF.